What follows are 24 T cell receptor beta chains derived from one specimen sequenced in a study of regulatory T cells in long-lasting Graves disease. Arm-PCR with iRepertoire HTBI primers amplified the CDR3 regions for these TCR beta libraries. From the multiplex PCR reads, TCRdb called clonotypes with MiXCR, one entry per CDR3 protein. The table records about 660,000 distinct CDR3 sequences, around 32% of them present only once. Time point given: persistent/refractory GD, antithyroid drugs over 5 years with positive TRAb. PBMCs provided the RNA from which the TCR library was made. The source material was peripheral blood mononuclear cells (PBMCs), sampled when the disease was refractory, from a patient treated with antithyroid drugs. The receptors shown here come from a female donor with Graves disease.

The rearrangement uses TRBV6-9 and TRBJ1-1; D gene uncertain. V was clipped by 4 bases and J by 5 bases, with 11 bases between them. CDR1 is MNHGY and CDR2 is SVAAGI in the germline V gene. The CDR3 sequence is 13 residues long. The CDR3 region is CASSSSAGTEAFF. CDR3 in DNA: TGTGCCAGCAGTTCCAGCGCGGGGACTGAAGCTTTCTTT.

In its sample, this clonotype was seen many times. V is TRBV28 and J is TRBJ2-7, with 10 bases matching TRBD2. Trimming removed 2 bases from V and 4 bases from J; junction bases left unmatched: 2. The CDR3 spans 14 residues. The germline gives CDR1 MDHEN, CDR2 SYDVKM. This CDR3 is CASSLKLAGYEQYF. DNA for the CDR3: TGTGCCAGCAGTTTAAAACTAGCGGGATACGAGCAGTACTTC.

This clonotype was seen repeatedly, ten times or more. This rearrangement joins TRBV28 to TRBJ1-5; D perhaps matches TRBD1 (5 bases). Trimming cost V 4 bases and J 2 bases, with 15 bases left between them. Germline-derived CDR1 and CDR2 are MDHEN and SYDVKM. The CDR3 has 16 residues. CDR3 nucleotides: TGTGCCAGCAGTTCCCCGAGCTCGGGGGGCAATCAGCCCCAGCATTTT. Translating gives CASSSPSSGGNQPQHF.

This chain joins TRBV5-1 and TRBJ2-2, with TRBD1 as a possible D gene (6 bases). Germline V gene sequence: CDR1 SGHRS, CDR2 YFSETQ. Trimming took off 4 bases at V and 8 bases at J, with 9 bases between the two ends. This CDR3 spans 12 amino acids. The CDR3 DNA reads TGCGCCAGCAGCCCGGACAGAGGGGAGCTGTTTTTT. Translated, it gives CASSPDRGELFF.

This clonotype has at least ten counts. This chain connects TRBV3-1 to TRBJ1-1; D is ambiguous. Germline V gives CDR1 LGHDT, CDR2 YNNKEL (reference sequence). V lost 3 bases and J lost 9, with 14 bases in between. There are 13 residues in the CDR3. Here the CDR3 DNA reads TGTGCCAGCAGCCAGGAATTACAACCGCAAGCTTTCTTT. This sequence encodes CASSQELQPQAFF.

This clonotype was seen more than once but under ten times. This chain connects TRBV11-2 to TRBJ2-7; 10 bases match TRBD1. J gave up 7 bases and V 1 base, and 22 bases lay outside the gene matches. Germline V gives CDR1 SGHAT, CDR2 FQNNGV. The CDR3 covers 20 residues. CDR3 sequence reads: CASSLGGPGPGTGARGEQYF. CDR3 DNA sequence: TGTGCCAGCAGCTTAGGGGGGCCGGGCCCCGGGACAGGGGCACGGGGTGAGCAGTACTTC.

The rearrangement links TRBV19 to TRBJ2-1; TRBD2 matches at 10 bases. Germline values: CDR1 LNHDA, CDR2 SQIVND (reference sequence). The CDR3 covers 17 residues. The trim removed 7 bases at V and 1 base at J, leaving 10 bases unmatched. The CDR3 DNA is TGTGCCAGTATGGGACTAGCGTCGCTGGGATCCTACAATGAGCAGTTCTTC. Translating it yields CASMGLASLGSYNEQFF.

The rearrangement joins TRBV6-1 to TRBJ1-6, with D hard to call. The CDR3 has 13 residues. Germline CDR1 and CDR2: MNHNS and SASEGT. With 2 bases removed from V and 6 bases from J, the gap between germline ends came to 5 bases. CDR3 loop: CASSETFNSPLHF. CDR3 DNA sequence: TGTGCCAGCAGTGAAACGTTTAATTCACCCCTCCACTTT.

The chain combines TRBV7-2 with TRBJ1-2; D call uncertain. Germline CDR1 and CDR2: SGHTA and FQGNSA. This CDR3 is built from 14 residues. Deletions cut 1 base from V and 7 bases from J, with 13 bases between. As DNA, the CDR3 is TGTGCCAGCAGCTTAGGCTCAAGGTTCGCTGGCTACACCTTC. Translated, it gives CASSLGSRFAGYTF.

About this clonotype: This may stem from a read error, because a much larger clone lies one nucleotide away. The CDR3 reads CASSQDRIGETQYF. The CDR3 DNA reads TGTGCCAGCAGCCAGGACAGGATCGGGGAGACCCAGTACTTC. The V call is TRBV2, the J call TRBJ2-5, with TRBD1 matching over 7 bases. The V and J ends lost 6 bases and 5 bases, in that order; junction bases with no gene match: 9. The CDR3 totals 14 residues. The germline V gene encodes CDR1 SNHLY and CDR2 FYNNEI.

The J gene is TRBJ1-1, the V gene TRBV18; D might be TRBD1 (5 bases). Trimming removed 6 bases at V and 2 bases at J, with 13 bases between. CDR3 length equals 14 residues. Germline lookup yields CDR1 KGHSH and CDR2 LQKENI. The CDR3 loop reads CASSRGHPNTEAFF. The CDR3 region has the DNA TGTGCCAGCTCGCGAGGACACCCAAACACTGAAGCTTTCTTT. Together with reference TRBV18 and TRBJ1-1, the CDR3 gives the full variable domain: NAGVMQNPRHLVRRRGQEARLRCSPMKGHSHVYWYRQLPEEGLKFMVYLQKENIIDESGMPKERFSAEFPKEGPSILRIQQVVRGDSAAYFCASSRGHPNTEAFFGQGTRLTVV.

This clonotype has at least ten counts. The chain carries TRBV6-2 or TRBV6-3 and TRBJ1-2; no definite D call. The CDR3 has 14 amino acids. Trimming removed 3 bases from V and 4 bases from J, with 12 bases in between. Germline values: CDR1 MNHEY, CDR2 SVGEGT. CDR3 residues: CASSYSTSGYGYTF. The CDR3 nucleotides are TGTGCCAGCAGTTATTCCACATCGGGCTATGGCTACACCTTC.

V is TRBV19 and J is TRBJ1-4; D gene ambiguous. Per the germline V gene, CDR1 is LNHDA and CDR2 is SQIVND (reference sequence). With 5 bases removed from V and 2 bases from J, the gap between germline ends came to 9 bases. CDR3 length: 14 amino acids. The CDR3 spells CASSASWTNEKLFF. DNA for the CDR3: TGTGCCAGTAGTGCGAGTTGGACTAATGAAAAACTGTTTTTT.

This clonotype was detected ten times or more. The rearrangement uses TRBV12-3 or TRBV12-4 and TRBJ1-4; TRBD1 matches at 8 bases. CDR3 length equals 15 residues. Trimming took 4 bases from V and 4 from J; bases not matched to a gene: 5. The CDR3 is CASSSNRGGNEKLFF. The CDR3 nucleotides read TGTGCCAGCAGTTCTAACAGGGGGGGTAATGAAAAACTGTTTTTT.

A few counts support this clonotype. This chain joins TRBV6-2 or TRBV6-3 and TRBJ1-2, with D perhaps matching TRBD1 (5 bases). The CDR3 has 15 residues. Trimming removed 0 bases at V and 4 bases at J, with 12 bases between. CDR1 is MNHEY, CDR2 SVGEGT, per germline. CDR3 residues: CASSYSGQGGYGYTF. Here the CDR3 DNA reads TGTGCCAGCAGTTACTCCGGACAAGGTGGCTATGGCTACACCTTC.

The CDR3 is CSAQGLAGVEQYF. The CDR3 region has the DNA TGCAGCGCACAAGGACTAGCGGGAGTCGAGCAGTACTTC. The V gene is TRBV29-1, the J gene TRBJ2-7, with 13 bases fitting TRBD2. The V gene end was trimmed by 7 bases and the J gene end by 6 bases; junction bases not matched to a gene: 6. Per the germline V gene, CDR1 is SQVTM and CDR2 is ANQGSEA. The CDR3 contains 13 residues.

V and J are TRBV28 and TRBJ1-5; 8 positions agree with TRBD1. Germline V gives CDR1 MDHEN, CDR2 SYDVKM. This CDR3 region has 16 residues. V was clipped by 5 bases and J by 0 bases; unmatched bases: 6. The DNA of the CDR3 is TGTGCCAGCAGTCCTAGAGACAGGGGTAGCAATCAGCCCCAGCATTTT. Encoded protein: CASSPRDRGSNQPQHF.

This clonotype was recorded at least ten times. This chain links TRBV2 with TRBJ1-5, with 9 bases matching TRBD1. The germline V gene has CDR1 SNHLY and CDR2 FYNNEI. The CDR3 length is 14 residues. The V gene end was trimmed by 6 bases and the J gene end by 3 bases; junction bases not matched to a gene: 3. The CDR3 DNA reads as TGTGCCAGCAGGACAGGGGGAGTCAATCAGCCCCAGCATTTT. This sequence encodes CASRTGGVNQPQHF. The entire variable domain, with the rest obtained from reference TRBV2 and TRBJ1-5, is as follows: EPEVTQTPSHQVTQMGQEVILRCVPISNHLYFYWYRQILGQKVEFLVSFYNNEISEKSEIFDDQFSVERPDGSNFTLKIRSTKLEDSAMYFCASRTGGVNQPQHFGDGTRLSIL.

This clonotype was counted between two and nine times. J is TRBJ2-1 and V is TRBV5-1; D perhaps matches TRBD1 (6 bases). The CDR3 runs 13 residues. Germline loops: CDR1 SGHRS, CDR2 YFSETQ. V was cut by 4 bases and J by 6 bases, with 11 bases left in between. CDR3 nucleotides: TGCGCCAGCAGCCTGGACAGAGTCAATGAGCAGTTCTTC. It encodes CASSLDRVNEQFF.

Turning to this clonotype: As the CDR3 is not closed by the conserved phenylalanine or tryptophan, this likely results from a read error. This chain links TRBV20-1 with TRBJ1-1, with D possibly matching TRBD1 (5 bases). CDR1 is DFQATT and CDR2 is SNEGSKA in the germline V gene (reference sequence). Trimming took off 1 base at V and 3 bases at J, with 9 bases between the two ends. The CDR3 runs to 13 residues. The CDR3 is CSARAAGDTEAFL. In DNA, the CDR3 is TGCAGTGCTAGAGCCGCGGGGGACACTGAAGCTTTCTTG.

This clonotype showed up many times. The chain has TRBV2 and TRBJ2-5; TRBD2 matches 7 bases. Trimming removed 4 bases from V and 4 bases from J; junction bases left unmatched: 9. The CDR3 consists of 15 residues. Germline values: CDR1 SNHLY, CDR2 FYNNEI. CDR3 residues: CASSAASGSLETQYF. DNA for the CDR3: TGTGCCAGCAGTGCTGCTAGCGGCTCCTTAGAGACCCAGTACTTC.

This clonotype was seen a few times. The chain combines TRBV6-1 with TRBJ2-2; 9 positions agree with TRBD2. From germline, CDR1 is MNHNS and CDR2 SASEGT. CDR3 size: 14 residues. Trimming cost V 7 bases and J 7 bases; bases outside gene matches: 7. The CDR3 loop reads CASTIAGENGELFF. In DNA, the CDR3 is TGTGCCAGCACAATAGCGGGAGAGAACGGGGAGCTGTTTTTT.

There are a few counts of this clonotype. The chain carries TRBV11-1 and TRBJ1-1; D is unclear. The CDR3 runs to 15 residues. The V end lost 2 bases, the J end lost 1 base, and 11 bases lay between the germline ends. The V gene's germline CDR1 is SGHAT and CDR2 FQDESV (reference sequence). The CDR3 DNA sequence: TGTGCCAGCAGCTTACACATGATCTCGAACACTGAAGCTTTCTTT. Translation: CASSLHMISNTEAFF.

This clonotype was detected only a few times. The chain has TRBV28 and TRBJ2-7; 9 bases align to TRBD2. After removal of 6 bases from V and 2 bases from J, the junction contained 5 bases not matched to a gene. The CDR3 is 14 residues long. CDR1 and CDR2 (germline): MDHEN, SYDVKM. As DNA, the CDR3 is TGTGCCAGCAGACTAGCGGGCCCCCCCTACGAGCAGTACTTC. Its translation is CASRLAGPPYEQYF.